The clone carrying this TCR beta chain was detected a few times. This specimen belongs to a study of blood T cell repertoires in COVID-19. Study in general: The samples span acute and convalescent COVID-19 from the United States, Italy and Spain.

Germline V lookup: CDR1 SGHVS, CDR2 FQNEAQ. V lost 1 base and J 0 bases, leaving 14 bases between the germline ends. The CDR3 has 17 residues. This table comes from immunoSEQ multiplex PCR, and its TCRdb copy is limited to in-frame clones, with some not included. The sample comprises some 170,000 clones, more than 75% of which are singletons, and about 9% rests with the top ten. This TCR was sampled from a woman between 50 and 59 years old with active or convalescent COVID-19. The chain has TRBV7-8 and TRBJ2-3; perhaps TRBD2 as D (5 bases). The source material was peripheral blood. The CDR3 sequence is CASSLGGRRSSTDTQYF. In DNA, the CDR3 is TGTGCCAGCAGCTTAGGTGGGAGACGGTCTAGCACAGATACGCAGTATTTT.